The 10 T cell receptor beta chains below were found in one sample sequenced in a study of T cell responses to AZD1222 COVID-19 vaccine. Sequenced by immunoSEQ multiplex PCR; TCRdb stores in-frame clones only, minus some. The sample yields about 110,000 clones, more than 90% seen once. The sample was peripheral blood, taken on day 0 of AZD1222 vaccination. These receptors came from an adult in good health.

The rearrangement uses TRBV30 and TRBJ1-1, with a weak D call TRBD1 (5 bases). CDR3 length: 16 residues. The germline V gene encodes CDR1 GTSNPN and CDR2 SVGIG (reference sequence). The V and J ends lost 8 bases and 4 bases respectively, with 26 bases between them. CDR3 DNA sequence: TGTGCCCGCCAAGCCATACTACCAGGGCGGAGCACTGAAGCTTTCTTT. Its protein product is CARQAILPGRSTEAFF.

This chain connects TRBV28 to TRBJ2-2, with D unclear. The ends were cut back, 3 bases at V and 0 bases at J, with 20 bases in the middle. This CDR3 contains 19 residues. Germline-derived CDR1 and CDR2 are MDHEN and SYDVKM. Here the CDR3 DNA reads TGTGCCAGCAGTTTTTCTAAGCTGGCTATGTTCGCGAACACCGGGGAGCTGTTTTTT. This encodes CASSFSKLAMFANTGELFF.

The chain links TRBV5-6 to TRBJ1-1, with D uncertain. The CDR3 runs to 13 residues. Deletions cut 6 bases from V and 6 bases from J, with 15 bases between. The germline gives CDR1 SGHDT, CDR2 YYEEEE. In nucleotides, the CDR3 is TGTGCCAGCACCCGATATGATTCTCCTGAAGCTTTCTTT. Translated, it gives CASTRYDSPEAFF.

The chain couples TRBV3-1 (or the pseudogene TRBV3-2) to TRBJ1-1, with 10 bases identical to TRBD1. CDR1 and CDR2 from the germline V gene are LGHDT and YNNKEL (reference sequence). V dropped 1 base and J dropped 4; count of bases not matched to a gene: 6. CDR3 length: 16 residues. The CDR3 reads CASSQGGTGEGTEAFF. For the CDR3, the DNA is TGTGCCAGCAGCCAAGGTGGGACAGGGGAAGGCACTGAAGCTTTCTTT.

The rearrangement uses TRBV28 and TRBJ1-6, with a possible D match to TRBD1 (5 bases). The CDR3 runs 14 residues. Germline V gene data show CDR1 as MDHEN and CDR2 as SYDVKM. The V end was cut by 4 bases, the J end by 7 bases, with 11 bases between. The CDR3 coding sequence is TGTGCCAGCAGTTCCAGTGAGGGGAATTCACCCCTCCACTTT. Protein sequence: CASSSSEGNSPLHF. Based on the CDR3 plus reference TRBV28 and TRBJ1-6, the full variable domain is DVKVTQSSRYLVKRTGEKVFLECVQDMDHENMFWYRQDPGLGLRLIYFSYDVKMKEKGDIPEGYSVSREKKERFSLILESASTNQTSMYLCASSSSEGNSPLHFGNGTRLTVT.

This rearrangement joins TRBV5-8 to TRBJ1-2; a weak D match, TRBD1 (5 bases). The CDR3 contains 17 residues. The germline V gene has CDR1 SGHTS and CDR2 YDEGEE. The germline V and J ends were trimmed by 1 base and 5 bases, with 21 bases remaining between them. The CDR3 DNA reads TGTGCCAGCAGCTTGCCCCCCGTCGGGACGGCAGCTTATGGCTACACCTTC. It specifies CASSLPPVGTAAYGYTF. The entire variable domain, with the rest obtained from reference TRBV5-8 and TRBJ1-2, is as follows: EAGVTQSPTHLIKTRGQQATLRCSPISGHTSVYWYQQALGLGLQFLLWYDEGEERNRGNFPPRFSGRQFPNYSSELNVNALELEDSALYLCASSLPPVGTAAYGYTFGSGTRLTVV.

The chain recombines TRBV7-6 with TRBJ1-4; D not resolved. The CDR3 sequence is 11 residues long. The V end lost 5 bases, the J end lost 5 bases, and 3 bases lay between the germline ends. Germline lookup yields CDR1 SGHVS and CDR2 FNYEAQ. CDR3 in DNA: TGTGCCAGCAGCGCAAATGAAAAACTGTTTTTT. Translation: CASSANEKLFF. Complete variable domain (other parts from reference TRBV7-6 and TRBJ1-4): GAGVSQSPRYKVTKRGQDVALRCDPISGHVSLYWYRQALGQGPEFLTYFNYEAQQDKSGLPNDRFSAERPEGSISTLTIQRTEQRDSAMYRCASSANEKLFFGSGTQLSVL.

This rearrangement joins TRBV6-5 to TRBJ2-6; maybe TRBD2 (5 bases). Trimming pared 4 bases from V and 2 bases from J, leaving 9 bases between. From germline, CDR1 is MNHEY and CDR2 SVGAGI. CDR3 length: 15 residues. CDR3 protein: CASSSAGTGANVLTF. The DNA of the CDR3 is TGTGCCAGCAGTTCCGCGGGTACTGGGGCCAACGTCCTGACTTTC.

This chain joins TRBV6-5 and TRBJ1-2; 10 bases agree with TRBD1. The CDR3 is made up of 16 amino acids. V lost 2 bases and J lost 8; bases outside the gene matches: 11. The germline gives CDR1 MNHEY, CDR2 SVGAGI. The CDR3 coding sequence is TGTGCCAGCAGTTACATGGTCGAGGGGACAGGGGCAGGCTACACCTTC. Amino acid sequence: CASSYMVEGTGAGYTF.

J is TRBJ2-5 and V is TRBV7-6; 10 bases fit TRBD1. V trimming: 4 bases; J trimming: 5 bases; junction bases outside the gene matches: 13. The germline gives CDR1 SGHVS, CDR2 FNYEAQ. The CDR3 spans 17 residues. CDR3 nucleotides: TGTGCCAGCAGCTCCACAGCCGGGACAGGGGTGAGGGAGACCCAGTACTTC. Protein sequence: CASSSTAGTGVRETQYF.